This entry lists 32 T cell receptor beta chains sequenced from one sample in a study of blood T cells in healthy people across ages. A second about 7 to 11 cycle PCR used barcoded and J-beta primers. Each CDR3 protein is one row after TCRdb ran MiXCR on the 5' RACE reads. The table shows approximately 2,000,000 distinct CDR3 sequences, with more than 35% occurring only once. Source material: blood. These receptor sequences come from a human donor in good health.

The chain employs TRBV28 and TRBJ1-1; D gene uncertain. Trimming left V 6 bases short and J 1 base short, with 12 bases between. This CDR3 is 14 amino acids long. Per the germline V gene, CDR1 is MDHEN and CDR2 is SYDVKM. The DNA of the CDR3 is TGTGCCAGCAGCGATCCGTCCAGGAACACTGAAGCTTTCTTT. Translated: CASSDPSRNTEAFF.

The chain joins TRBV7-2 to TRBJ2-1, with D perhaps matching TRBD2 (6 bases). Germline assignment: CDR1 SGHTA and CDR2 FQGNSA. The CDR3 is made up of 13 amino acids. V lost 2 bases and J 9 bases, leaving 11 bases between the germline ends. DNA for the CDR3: TGTGCCAGCAGCTTACCTAGCGCAGTTGAGCAGTTCTTC. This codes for CASSLPSAVEQFF. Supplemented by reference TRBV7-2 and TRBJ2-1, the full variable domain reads GAGVSQSPSNKVTEKGKDVELRCDPISGHTALYWYRQSLGQGLEFLIYFQGNSAPDKSGLPSDRFSAERTGGSVSTLTIQRTQQEDSAVYLCASSLPSAVEQFFGPGTRLTVL.

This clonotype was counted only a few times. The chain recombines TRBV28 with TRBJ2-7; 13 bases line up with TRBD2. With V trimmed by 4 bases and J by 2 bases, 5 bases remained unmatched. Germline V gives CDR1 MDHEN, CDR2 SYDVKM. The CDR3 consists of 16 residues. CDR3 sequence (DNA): TGTGCCAGCAGTTGGACTAGCGGGGGCATACCCTACGAGCAGTACTTC. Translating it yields CASSWTSGGIPYEQYF.

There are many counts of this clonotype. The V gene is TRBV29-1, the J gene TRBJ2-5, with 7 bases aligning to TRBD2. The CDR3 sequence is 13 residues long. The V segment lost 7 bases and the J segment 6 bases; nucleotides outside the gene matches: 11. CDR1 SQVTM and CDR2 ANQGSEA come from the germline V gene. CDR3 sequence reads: CSAGLTSRKTQYF. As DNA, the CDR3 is TGCAGCGCTGGATTGACTAGCAGGAAGACCCAGTACTTC. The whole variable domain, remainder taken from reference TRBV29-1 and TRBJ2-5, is SAVISQKPSRDICQRGTSLTIQCQVDSQVTMMFWYRQQPGQSLTLIATANQGSEATYESGFVIDKFPISRPNLTFSTLTVSNMSPEDSSIYLCSAGLTSRKTQYFGPGTRLLVL.

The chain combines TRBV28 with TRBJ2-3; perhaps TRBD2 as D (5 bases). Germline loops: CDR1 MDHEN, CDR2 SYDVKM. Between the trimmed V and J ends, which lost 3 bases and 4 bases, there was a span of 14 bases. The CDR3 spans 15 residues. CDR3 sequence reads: CASSLRGRSSDTQYF. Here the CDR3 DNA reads TGTGCCAGCAGTTTGAGAGGGCGCAGCTCAGATACGCAGTATTTT.

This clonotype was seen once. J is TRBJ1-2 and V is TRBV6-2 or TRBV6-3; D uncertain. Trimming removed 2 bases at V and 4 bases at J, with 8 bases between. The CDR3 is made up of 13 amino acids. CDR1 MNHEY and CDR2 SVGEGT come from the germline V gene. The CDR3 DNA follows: TGTGCCAGCAGTTACGGAGAAAGCTATGGCTACACCTTC. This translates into CASSYGESYGYTF.

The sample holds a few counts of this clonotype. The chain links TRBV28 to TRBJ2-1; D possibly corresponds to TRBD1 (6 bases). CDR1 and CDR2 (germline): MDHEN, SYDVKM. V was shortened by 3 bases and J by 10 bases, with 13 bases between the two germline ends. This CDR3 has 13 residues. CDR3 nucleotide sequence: TGTGCCAGCAGTTTGGGTAGGGGGATGGAGCAGTTCTTC. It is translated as CASSLGRGMEQFF.

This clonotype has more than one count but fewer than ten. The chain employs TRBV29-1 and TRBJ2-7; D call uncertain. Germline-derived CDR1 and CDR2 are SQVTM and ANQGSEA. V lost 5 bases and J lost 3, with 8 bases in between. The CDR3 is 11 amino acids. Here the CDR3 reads CSVYLNYEQYF. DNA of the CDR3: TGCAGCGTTTACCTAAACTACGAGCAGTACTTC.

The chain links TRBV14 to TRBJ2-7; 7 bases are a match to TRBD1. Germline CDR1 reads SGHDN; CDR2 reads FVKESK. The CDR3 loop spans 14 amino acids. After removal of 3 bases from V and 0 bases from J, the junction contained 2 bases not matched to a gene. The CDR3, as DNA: TGTGCCAGCAGCCAGGGACAGAACTCCTACGAGCAGTACTTC. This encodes CASSQGQNSYEQYF. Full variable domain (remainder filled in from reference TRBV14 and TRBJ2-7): EAGVTQFPSHSVIEKGQTVTLRCDPISGHDNLYWYRRVMGKEIKFLLHFVKESKQDESGMPNNRFLAERTGGTYSTLKVQPAELEDSGVYFCASSQGQNSYEQYFGPGTRLTVT.

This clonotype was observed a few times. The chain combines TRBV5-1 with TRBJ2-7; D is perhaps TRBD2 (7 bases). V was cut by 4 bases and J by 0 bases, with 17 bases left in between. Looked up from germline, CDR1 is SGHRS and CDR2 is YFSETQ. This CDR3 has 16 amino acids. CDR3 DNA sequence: TGCGCCAGCAGCATATACGGGGGGCAGAGCTCCTACGAGCAGTACTTC. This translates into CASSIYGGQSSYEQYF.

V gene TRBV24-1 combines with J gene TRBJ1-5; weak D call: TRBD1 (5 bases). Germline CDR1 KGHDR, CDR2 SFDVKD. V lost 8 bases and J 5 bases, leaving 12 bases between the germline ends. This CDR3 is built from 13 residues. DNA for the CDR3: TGTGCCACCAATAAAATAGGGGATCAGCCCCAGCATTTT. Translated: CATNKIGDQPQHF.

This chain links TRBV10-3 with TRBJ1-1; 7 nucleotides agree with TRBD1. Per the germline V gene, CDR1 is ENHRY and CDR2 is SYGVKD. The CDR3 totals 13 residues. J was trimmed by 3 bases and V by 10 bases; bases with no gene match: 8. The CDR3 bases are TGTGCCACCACGACAGGGATGGACACTGAAGCTTTCTTT. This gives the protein CATTTGMDTEAFF.

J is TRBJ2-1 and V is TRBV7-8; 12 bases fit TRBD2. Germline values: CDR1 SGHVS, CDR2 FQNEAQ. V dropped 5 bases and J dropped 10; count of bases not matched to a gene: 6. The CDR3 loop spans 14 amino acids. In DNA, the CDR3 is TGTGCCAGCAGCGCTAGCGGGGGGGCTGGCGAGCAGTTCTTC. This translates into CASSASGGAGEQFF.

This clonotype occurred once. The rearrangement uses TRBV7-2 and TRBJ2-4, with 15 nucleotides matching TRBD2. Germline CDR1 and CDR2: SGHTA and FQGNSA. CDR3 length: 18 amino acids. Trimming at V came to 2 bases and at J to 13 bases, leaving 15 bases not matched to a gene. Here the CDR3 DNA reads TGTGCCAGCAGCTTAAGGGGACTAGCGGGGGGTCTGGGTTATGAGCAGTACTTC. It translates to CASSLRGLAGGLGYEQYF.

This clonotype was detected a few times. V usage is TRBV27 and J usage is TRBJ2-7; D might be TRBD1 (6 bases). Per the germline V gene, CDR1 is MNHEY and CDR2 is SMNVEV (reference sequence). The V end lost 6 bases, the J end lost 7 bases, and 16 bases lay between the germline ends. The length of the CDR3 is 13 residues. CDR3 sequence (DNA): TGTGCCAGCAGACCCGCAGGGGCAGAGGAGCAGTACTTC. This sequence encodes CASRPAGAEEQYF.

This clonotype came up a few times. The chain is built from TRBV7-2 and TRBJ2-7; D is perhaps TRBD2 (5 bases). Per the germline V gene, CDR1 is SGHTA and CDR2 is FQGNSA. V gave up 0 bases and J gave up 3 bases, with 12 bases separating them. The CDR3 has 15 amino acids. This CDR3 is CASSLAPGSLYEQYF. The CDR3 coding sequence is TGTGCCAGCAGCTTAGCGCCGGGGTCCCTCTACGAGCAGTACTTC.

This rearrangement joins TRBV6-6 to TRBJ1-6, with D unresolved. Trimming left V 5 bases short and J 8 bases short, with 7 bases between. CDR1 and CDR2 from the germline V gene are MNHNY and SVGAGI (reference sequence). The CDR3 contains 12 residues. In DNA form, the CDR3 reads TGTGCCAGCAGTACCATAGATTCACCCCTCCACTTT. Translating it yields CASSTIDSPLHF.

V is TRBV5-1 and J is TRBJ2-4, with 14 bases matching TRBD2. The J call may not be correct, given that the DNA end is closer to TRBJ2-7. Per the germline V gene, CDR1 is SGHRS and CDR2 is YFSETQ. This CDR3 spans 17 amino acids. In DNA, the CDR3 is TGCGCCAGCAGCCAGGGGACTAGCGGGGGCCGAGCCTACGAGCAGTACTTC. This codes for CASSQGTSGGRAYEQYF.

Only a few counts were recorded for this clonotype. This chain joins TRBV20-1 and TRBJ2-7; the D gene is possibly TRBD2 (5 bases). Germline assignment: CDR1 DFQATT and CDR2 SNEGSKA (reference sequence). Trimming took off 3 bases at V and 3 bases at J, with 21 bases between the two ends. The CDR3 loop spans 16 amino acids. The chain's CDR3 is CSASTEGLLGYYEQYF. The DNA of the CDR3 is TGCAGTGCTAGTACCGAAGGACTCCTCGGGTACTACGAGCAGTACTTC.

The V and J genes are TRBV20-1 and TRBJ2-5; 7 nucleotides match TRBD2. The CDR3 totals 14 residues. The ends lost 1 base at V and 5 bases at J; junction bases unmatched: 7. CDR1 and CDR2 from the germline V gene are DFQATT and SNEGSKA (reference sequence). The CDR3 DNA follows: TGCAGTGCTAGAGTTGTGGGGGGGACCGAGACCCAGTACTTC. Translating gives CSARVVGGTETQYF.

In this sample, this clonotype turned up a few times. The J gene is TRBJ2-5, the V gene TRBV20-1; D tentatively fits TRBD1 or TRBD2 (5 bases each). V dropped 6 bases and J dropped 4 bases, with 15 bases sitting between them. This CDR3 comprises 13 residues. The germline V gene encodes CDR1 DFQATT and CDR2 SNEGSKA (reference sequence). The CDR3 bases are TGCAGTGCGATCCGGGGCCTACGAGAGACCCAGTACTTC. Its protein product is CSAIRGLRETQYF.

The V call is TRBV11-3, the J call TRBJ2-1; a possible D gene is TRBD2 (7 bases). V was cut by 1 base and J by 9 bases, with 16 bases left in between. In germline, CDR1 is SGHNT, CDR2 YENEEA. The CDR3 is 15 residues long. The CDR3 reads CASSLGGGLGGEQFF. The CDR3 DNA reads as TGTGCCAGCAGCTTAGGCGGGGGCCTAGGGGGTGAGCAGTTCTTC.

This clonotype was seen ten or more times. This CDR3 is CSALRGTYEQYF. In nucleotides, the CDR3 is TGCAGCGCCCTCAGGGGTACCTACGAGCAGTACTTC. The rearrangement uses TRBV29-1 and TRBJ2-7, with D possibly being TRBD1 (6 bases). Deletions cut 7 bases from V and 2 bases from J, with 12 bases between. This CDR3 has 12 residues. Germline assignment: CDR1 SQVTM and CDR2 ANQGSEA.

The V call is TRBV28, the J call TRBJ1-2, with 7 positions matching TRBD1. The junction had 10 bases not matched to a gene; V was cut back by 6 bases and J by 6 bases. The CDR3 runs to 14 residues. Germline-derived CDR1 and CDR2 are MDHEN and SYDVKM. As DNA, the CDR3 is TGTGCCAGCAGCTCCACCGGACAGGCCGATGGCTACACCTTC. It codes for CASSSTGQADGYTF.

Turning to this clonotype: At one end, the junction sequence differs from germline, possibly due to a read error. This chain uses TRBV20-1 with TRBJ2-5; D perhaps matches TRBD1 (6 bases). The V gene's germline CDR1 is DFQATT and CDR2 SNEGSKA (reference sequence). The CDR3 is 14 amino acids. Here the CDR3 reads CSARDMGAGETKYF. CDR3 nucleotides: TGCAGTGCTAGAGATATGGGGGCAGGTGAGACCAAGTACTTC.

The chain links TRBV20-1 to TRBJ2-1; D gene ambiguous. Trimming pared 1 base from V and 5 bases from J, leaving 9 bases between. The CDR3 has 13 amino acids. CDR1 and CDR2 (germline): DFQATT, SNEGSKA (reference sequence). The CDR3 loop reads CSARGALNNEQFF. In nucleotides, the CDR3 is TGCAGTGCTAGAGGCGCACTAAACAATGAGCAGTTCTTC.

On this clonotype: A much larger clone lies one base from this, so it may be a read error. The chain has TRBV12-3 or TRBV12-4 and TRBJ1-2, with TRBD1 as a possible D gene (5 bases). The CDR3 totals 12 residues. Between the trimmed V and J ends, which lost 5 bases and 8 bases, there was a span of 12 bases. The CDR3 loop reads CASSNLGTGYTF. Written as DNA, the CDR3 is TGTGCCAGCAGTAACCTAGGGACGGGCTACACCTTC.

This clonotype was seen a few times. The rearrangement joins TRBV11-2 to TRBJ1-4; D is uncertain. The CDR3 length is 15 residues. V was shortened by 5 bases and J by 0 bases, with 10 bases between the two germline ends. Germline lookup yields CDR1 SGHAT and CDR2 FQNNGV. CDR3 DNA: TGTGCCAGCAGCCGATTCTATGCAACTAATGAAAAACTGTTTTTT. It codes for CASSRFYATNEKLFF.

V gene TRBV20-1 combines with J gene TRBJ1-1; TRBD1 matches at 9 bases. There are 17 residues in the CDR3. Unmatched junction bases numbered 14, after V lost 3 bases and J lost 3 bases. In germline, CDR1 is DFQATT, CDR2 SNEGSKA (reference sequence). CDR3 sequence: CSARELTGGVGYTEAFF. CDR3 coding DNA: TGCAGTGCTAGGGAGTTAACAGGGGGCGTCGGGTACACTGAAGCTTTCTTT.

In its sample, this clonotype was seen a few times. The DNA for the CDR3 is TGTGCCCTGGGGAGGTACCAAGAGACCCAGTACTTC. This translates into CALGRYQETQYF. The V and J genes are TRBV7-9 and TRBJ2-5; weak D call: TRBD2 (6 bases). The CDR3 is made up of 12 amino acids. V was pared by 11 bases and J by 0 bases, with 10 bases between. Germline V CDR1 and CDR2: SEHNR, FQNEAQ (reference sequence).

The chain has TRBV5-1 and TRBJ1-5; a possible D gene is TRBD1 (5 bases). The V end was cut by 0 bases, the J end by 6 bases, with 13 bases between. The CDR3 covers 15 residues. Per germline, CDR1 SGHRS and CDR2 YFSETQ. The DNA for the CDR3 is TGCGCCAGCAGCTTGGGGGCAGGGTCGGGTCAGCCCCAGCATTTT. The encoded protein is CASSLGAGSGQPQHF.

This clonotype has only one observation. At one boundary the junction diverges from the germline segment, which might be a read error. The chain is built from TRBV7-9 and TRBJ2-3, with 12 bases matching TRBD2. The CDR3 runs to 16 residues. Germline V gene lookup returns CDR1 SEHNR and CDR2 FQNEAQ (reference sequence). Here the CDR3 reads CASCFGLAGSTDTQYF. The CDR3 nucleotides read TGTGCCAGCTGCTTTGGACTAGCGGGAAGCACAGATACGCAGTATTTT.